The clone carrying this TCR beta chain was picked up a small number of times. Unmatched junction bases numbered 10, after V lost 4 bases and J lost 4 bases. The CDR3 has 15 amino acids. Germline CDR1 and CDR2: SGHDT and YYEEEE. This entry comes from a study of cytomegalovirus exposure and HLA in healthy donors. Study-wide context: Findings of an earlier analysis included some 110 million unique TCR beta sequences from 180 million or so T cells.

This PCR relied on a set of 60 Vbeta primers and 13 Jbeta primers. Assay: immunoSEQ multiplex PCR; the TCRdb copy retains only in-frame clones and omits some. This sample has 100,000 to 150,000 clones; 8% to 9.5% occur once, and the top ten carry 4.5% to 6%. The chain carries TRBV5-6 and TRBJ2-5; TRBD1 matches 7 bases. The sample taken for sequencing was PBMCs. This TCR was sampled from a man aged 35 to 55 in good health and CMV-seronegative. CDR3 region: CASSPMTGLLETQYF. The CDR3 DNA reads as TGTGCCAGCAGCCCCATGACAGGGCTCCTAGAGACCCAGTACTTC. Full variable domain (missing parts from reference TRBV5-6 and TRBJ2-5): DAGVTQSPTHLIKTRGQQVTLRCSPKSGHDTVSWYQQALGQGPQFIFQYYEEEERQRGNFPDRFSGHQFPNYSSELNVNALLLGDSALYLCASSPMTGLLETQYFGPGTRLLVL.